This note documents a single TCR beta chain sequence. Its target is not known. The data originate from a study of T cell responses to AZD1222 COVID-19 vaccine. Regarding the study as a whole: A reported finding is that nearly half of spike-specific TCRs target unmutated variant regions. The study identified only six AZD1222 recipients as seropositive at baseline. Donors were largely white British and mainly female; clonal diversity was possibly underestimated.

Germline lookup yields CDR1 MNHEY and CDR2 SMNVEV (reference sequence). The germline V and J ends were trimmed by 0 bases and 1 base, with 12 bases remaining between them. This CDR3 has 16 residues. TCRdb's copy holds only in-frame clones and misses some; the assay was immunoSEQ multiplex PCR. This table holds some 130,000 clones, roughly 93% found once. The chain couples TRBV27 to TRBJ1-1, with D unclear. This TCR was sampled from an adult who received the AZD1222 COVID-19 vaccine. The sequencing here drew on peripheral blood, taken 28 days after the second AZD1222 dose. DNA of the CDR3: TGTGCCAGCAGTTTATCTCTCAGGAATCGGAACACTGAAGCTTTCTTT. Amino acids: CASSLSLRNRNTEAFF.